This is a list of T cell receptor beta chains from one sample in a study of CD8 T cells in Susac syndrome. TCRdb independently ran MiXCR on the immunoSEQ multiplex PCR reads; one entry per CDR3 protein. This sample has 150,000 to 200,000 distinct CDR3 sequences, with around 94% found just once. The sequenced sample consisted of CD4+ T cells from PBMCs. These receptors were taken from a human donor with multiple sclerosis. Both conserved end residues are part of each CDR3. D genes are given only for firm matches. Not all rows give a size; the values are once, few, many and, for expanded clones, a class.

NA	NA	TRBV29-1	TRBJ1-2	TGCAGCGTTGAAACAATAACGGCCGGCTACACCTTC	CSVETITAGYTF
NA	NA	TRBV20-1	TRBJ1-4	TGCAGTGCAACCCGGGACGGAGTTGCAACTAATGAAAAACTGTTTTTT	CSATRDGVATNEKLFF
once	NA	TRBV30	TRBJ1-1	TGTGCCTGGAGTGTCCGGTGGCGGGACGGCACTGAAGCTTTCTTT	CAWSVRWRDGTEAFF
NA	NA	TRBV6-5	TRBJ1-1	TGTGCCAGCAGGAGCCTGGGCGGAGCTTTCTTT	CASRSLGGAFF
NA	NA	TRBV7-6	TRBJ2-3	TGTGCCAGCAGCCCAGGGACGGACGCCACAGATACGCAGTATTTT	CASSPGTDATDTQYF
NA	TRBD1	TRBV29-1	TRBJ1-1	TGCAGCGTACAGGGGGGGTTTGTGAACACTGAAGCTTTCTTT	CSVQGGFVNTEAFF
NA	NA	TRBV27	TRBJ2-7	TGTGCCAGCAGTTCCCTATTCCAGCAGTACTTC	CASSSLFQQYF
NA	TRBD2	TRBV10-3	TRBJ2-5	TGTGCCATCTATGCTAGCGGGGAAGAGACCCAGTACTTC	CAIYASGEETQYF
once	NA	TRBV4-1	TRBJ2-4	TGCGCCAGCAGTCAAGGCGGGCGAGGAGCCAAAAACATTCAGTACTTC	CASSQGGRGAKNIQYF
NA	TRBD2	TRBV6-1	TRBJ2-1	TGTGCCAGCACTAGAGCGGGAGGGCTGTTTGGGAATGAGCAGTTCTTC	CASTRAGGLFGNEQFF
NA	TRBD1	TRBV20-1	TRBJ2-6	TGCAGTGCTACCGGGACAGGCCCACTCTCTGGGGCCAACGTCCTGACTTTC	CSATGTGPLSGANVLTF
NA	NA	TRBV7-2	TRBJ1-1	TGTGCCAGCAGCGTGGGGTTTGGTGAAGCTTTCTTT	CASSVGFGEAFF
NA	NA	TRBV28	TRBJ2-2	TGTGCCAGCAGTTTCGGTGCGTGGGGGACGCGCAACACCGGGGAGCTGTTTTTT	CASSFGAWGTRNTGELFF
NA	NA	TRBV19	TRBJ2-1	TGTGCCAGTAGTATTCTCGACTGGAGAAACAATGAGCAGTTCTTC	CASSILDWRNNEQFF
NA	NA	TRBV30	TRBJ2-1	TGTGCCTGGAGTGTAGGGACTCATGAGCAGTTCTTC	CAWSVGTHEQFF
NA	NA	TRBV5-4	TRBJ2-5	TGTGCCAGCAGCTTCGGCAGCCAAGAGACCCAGTACTTC	CASSFGSQETQYF
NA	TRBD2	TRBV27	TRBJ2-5	TGTGCCAGCAGCACGAGACTAGCGGGAGCAGAGACCCAGTACTTC	CASSTRLAGAETQYF
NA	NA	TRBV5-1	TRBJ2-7	TGCGCCAGCAGCTTGGCCAGTGTTGCCTACGAGCAGTACTTC	CASSLASVAYEQYF
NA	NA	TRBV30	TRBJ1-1	TGTGCCTGGATTGACATGTTGAACACTGAAGCTTTCTTT	CAWIDMLNTEAFF
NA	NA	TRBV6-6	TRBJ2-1	TGTGCCAGCAGCCAGACACCCGAGGGTGAGCAGTTCTTC	CASSQTPEGEQFF
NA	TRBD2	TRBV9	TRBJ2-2	TGTGCCAGCAGCGTAGGACTAGCGGGCGACACCGGGGAGCTGTTTTTT	CASSVGLAGDTGELFF
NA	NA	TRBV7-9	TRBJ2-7	TGTGCCAGCAGCTTAAGGGAAGGCTCCTACGAGCAGTACTTC	CASSLREGSYEQYF
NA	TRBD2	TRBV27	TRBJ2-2	TGTGCCAGCAGTTTAGAGGGACTAGCGAGCGGGGAGCTGTTTTTT	CASSLEGLASGELFF
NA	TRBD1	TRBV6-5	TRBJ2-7	TGTGCCAGCAGTTTCTACCCGGGACAGGGGGGATACGAGCAGTACTTC	CASSFYPGQGGYEQYF
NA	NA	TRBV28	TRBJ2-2	TGTGCCACTCACCAACCCGACTGGTTCCACACCGGGGAGCTGTTTTTT	CATHQPDWFHTGELFF
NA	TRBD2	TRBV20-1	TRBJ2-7	TGCAGTGCACCTTCTAGCGGGAGTATGTACGAGCAGTACTTC	CSAPSSGSMYEQYF
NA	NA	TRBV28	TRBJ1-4	TGTGCCAGCAGTTCCCGGACGGCTAATAATGAAAAACTGTTTTTT	CASSSRTANNEKLFF
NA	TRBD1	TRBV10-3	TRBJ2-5	TGTGCCATCAGTGAAAGGGACAGGGACCAAGAGACCCAGTACTTC	CAISERDRDQETQYF
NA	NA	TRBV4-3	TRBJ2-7	TGCGCCAGCAGCCAAGTCCGCTCCTACGAGCAGTACTTC	CASSQVRSYEQYF
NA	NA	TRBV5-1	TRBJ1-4	TGCGCCAGCAGCACCGAATCACACGAAAAACTGTTTTTT	CASSTESHEKLFF
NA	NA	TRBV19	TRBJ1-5	TGTGCCAGTACCACCGCACCCTTCGGGAATCAGCCCCAGCATTTT	CASTTAPFGNQPQHF
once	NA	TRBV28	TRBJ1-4	TGTGCCAGCAGTTTACCGGGGGGCTTTGAAAAACTGTTTTTT	CASSLPGGFEKLFF
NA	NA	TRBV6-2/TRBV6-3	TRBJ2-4	TGTGCCAGCAGTGACCCCAAAGTTCTATTAGCCAAAAACATTCAGTACTTC	CASSDPKVLLAKNIQYF
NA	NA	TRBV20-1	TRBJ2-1	TGCAGTGCTAGGGCAGTGGGTGTCGATGAGCAGTTCTTC	CSARAVGVDEQFF
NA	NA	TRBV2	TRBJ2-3	TGTGCCAGCAGTGCCTTGAGGGATACGCAGTATTTT	CASSALRDTQYF